This TCR beta chain emerged from a study of blood T cell dynamics during melanoma immunotherapy. Turning to the study itself: Standard first-line treatment here was pembrolizumab or nivolumab plus ipilimumab in metastatic melanoma.

Every bulk PBMC sample received the same 350 ng of DNA. Only in-frame clones appear in the TCRdb table, and some are missing; sequencing was by immunoSEQ multiplex PCR. This table has 10,000 to 15,000 clones, approximately 88% appearing once. Germline CDR1 and CDR2: SQVTM and ANQGSEA. This CDR3 is 14 amino acids long. J lost 0 bases, V lost 4 bases, and 3 bases had no gene match. Documented time point: pre-treatment baseline. Apart from two fast progressors, RECIST 1.1 response was judged 12 weeks post-infusion. Comment on this clone: Its antigen is unidentified.

Study findings and constraints: Unlike progressors, later disease-control patients had W3 repertoires gaining clonality or diversity.

Sequenced material: blood, taken from a patient treated with checkpoint blockade. V and J are TRBV29-1 and TRBJ2-3; 8 positions agree with TRBD1. The clonotype originates from a human donor with melanoma. The DNA for the CDR3 is TGCAGCGTTGGGAGGACAGGGAGCACAGATACGCAGTATTTT. Translating gives CSVGRTGSTDTQYF.